A selection of T cell receptor beta chains follows, all from one sample in a study of read filtering for tumor transcriptome and immune sequencing. Each CDR3 protein is one row after TCRdb ran MiXCR on the reads. This sample has about 35,000 distinct CDR3 sequences, with more than 13% found just once. The sequenced material came from a population of CD138-negative cells sorted from bone marrow. Receptor source: a donor at least 40 years old with multiple myeloma. Each CDR3 is given with its conserved first and last residue. D genes are given only for firm matches. Part of the rows lack a size; the others show once, few, many or a class for expanded clones.

v_gene,abundance,j_gene,d_gene,CDR3nt,CDR3aa
TRBV7-9,medium-sized,TRBJ2-1,-,TGTGCCAGCAGCCTACCCCTGGCGTCCTACAATGAGCAGTTCTTC,CASSLPLASYNEQFF
TRBV6-5,many,TRBJ2-2,TRBD2,TGTGCCAGCAGTTACACTAGCGGGAGCACCGGGGAGCTGTTTTTT,CASSYTSGSTGELFF
TRBV29-1,many,TRBJ1-5,TRBD1,TGCAGCGTTGCGGACAGGGCTGGCAATCAGCCCCAGCATTTT,CSVADRAGNQPQHF
TRBV7-2,many,TRBJ2-1,-,TGTGCCAGCAGCTTAGAGATTAAGGGTAGTTGGGGCAATGAGCAGTTCTTC,CASSLEIKGSWGNEQFF
TRBV11-1,-,TRBJ2-3,-,TGTGCCAGCAGCCACCGGGACAAAGATAGCACAGGTACGCAGTATTTT,CASSHRDKDSTGTQYF
TRBV18,medium-sized,TRBJ2-1,-,TGTGCCAGCTCACCACCGTTAAGGGGCTCCTACAATGAGCAGTTCTTC,CASSPPLRGSYNEQFF
TRBV7-6,-,TRBJ1-1,TRBD1,TGTGCCAGCAGCTTACCACAGGGGGCAAACACTGAAGCTTTCTTT,CASSLPQGANTEAFF
TRBV4-1,many,TRBJ2-1,TRBD2,TGCGCCAGCAGCCAAGAGGTAGCGGGACGCTCCTACAATGAGCAGTTCTTC,CASSQEVAGRSYNEQFF
TRBV4-1,many,TRBJ1-2,-,TGCGCCAGCAGCCCAACCCCCCAGGACGGGGGCTATGGCTACACCTTC,CASSPTPQDGGYGYTF
TRBV7-2,medium-sized,TRBJ2-1,TRBD2,TGTGCCAGCAGCTACCGAGCCGGACTAGCGGGGGACTACAATGAGCAGTTCTTC,CASSYRAGLAGDYNEQFF
TRBV21-1,many,TRBJ2-2,-,TGTGCCAGCAGCAAATCGCGACAGGGGACCTCCACCGGGGAGCTGTTTTTT,CASSKSRQGTSTGELFF
TRBV12-3/TRBV12-4,-,TRBJ1-5,TRBD1,TGTGCCAGCAGTTTAAGGACAGGGAGCAATCAGCCCCAGCATTTT,CASSLRTGSNQPQHF
TRBV21-1,many,TRBJ1-2,-,TGTGCCAGCAGCTCCCCGGGCCCCGTACTTAGAGATTACTTTGCCTTC,CASSSPGPVLRDYFAF
TRBV15,many,TRBJ1-5,-,TGTGCCACCAGCAGAGAAGCAGGGCCTTTTCAGCCCCAGCATTTT,CATSREAGPFQPQHF
TRBV28,many,TRBJ2-1,-,TGTGCCAGCACTACCTACAATGAGCAGTTCTTC,CASTTYNEQFF
TRBV2,many,TRBJ2-3,-,TGTGCCAGCAGTGAAATGGACTTAGCAGATACGCAGTATTTT,CASSEMDLADTQYF
TRBV6-1,few,TRBJ2-3,-,TGTGCCAGCAAAGAGGACGGCCTTAACAGAGATACGCAGTGTTTT,CASKEDGLNRDTQCF
TRBV4-1,many,TRBJ2-7,-,TGCGCCAGCAGCCAAGGTCCAGGCCTGAGCTCCTACGAGCAGTACTTC,CASSQGPGLSSYEQYF
TRBV5-6,many,TRBJ2-5,-,TGTGCCAGCAGTGCGGACTCACGAGCCGGGGAGACCCAGTACTTC,CASSADSRAGETQYF
TRBV7-9,medium-sized,TRBJ2-1,-,TGTGCCAGCAACCCGTCGGGACCACGCCATGAGCAGTTCTTC,CASNPSGPRHEQFF
TRBV6-5,many,TRBJ2-3,TRBD2,TGTGCCAGCAGTAACCCCAGGGGACTAGCGGGGGCCTACACAGATACGCAGTATTTT,CASSNPRGLAGAYTDTQYF
TRBV11-2,many,TRBJ2-1,TRBD2,TGTGCCAGCAGCAAATTCCCTAGCGGGAGGGCCTACAATGAGCAGTTCTTC,CASSKFPSGRAYNEQFF
TRBV7-8,many,TRBJ2-1,TRBD1,TGTGCCAGCAGCTCCAGACAGGGTTACAATGAGCAGTTCTTC,CASSSRQGYNEQFF
TRBV10-3,many,TRBJ1-5,-,TGTGCCATCAGTGAGTCCGTTGACGGAGACAATCAGCCCCAGCATTTT,CAISESVDGDNQPQHF
TRBV20-1,many,TRBJ2-7,TRBD2,TGCAGTGCCCCCGGGACTAGCGGGAGGTACGAGCAGTACTTC,CSAPGTSGRYEQYF
TRBV3-1,many,TRBJ2-7,TRBD1,TGTGCCAGCAGCCAGGGGACAGGGTCCTACGAGCAGTACTTC,CASSQGTGSYEQYF
TRBV5-5,many,TRBJ2-3,TRBD2,TGTGCCAGCAGCTTGTCCGTAGCGGGGGGTCTAGATACGCAGTATTTT,CASSLSVAGGLDTQYF
TRBV6-5,-,TRBJ2-7,TRBD1,TGTGCCACCGCGGACAGGGGTATCTCCTACGAGCAGTACTTC,CATADRGISYEQYF
TRBV5-6,many,TRBJ2-2,TRBD1,TGTGCCAGCAGCTTCCAGGGGGTTACGAACACCGGGGAGCTGTTTTTT,CASSFQGVTNTGELFF
TRBV20-1,-,TRBJ1-5,TRBD1,TGCAGTGCTGGCTTCTCGACAGGGGATCAGCCCCAGCATTTT,CSAGFSTGDQPQHF
TRBV7-9,many,TRBJ2-3,-,TGTGCCAGCAGCTTAGATGCAGATACGCAGTATTTT,CASSLDADTQYF
TRBV20-1,once,TRBJ2-2,TRBD1,TGCAGTGCTCGTCCCCAGGGGGTTGATGGGGAGCTGTTTTTT,CSARPQGVDGELFF
TRBV7-9,many,TRBJ2-5,TRBD2,TGTGCCAGCAGCTTAGGGGGCGATCTAGCGGCCCTCGAAGAGACCCAGTACTTC,CASSLGGDLAALEETQYF
TRBV4-2,-,TRBJ1-3,-,TGTGCCAGCAGCCTCGGGTCCGGTAACGGAAACACCATATATTTT,CASSLGSGNGNTIYF
TRBV20-1,many,TRBJ2-5,TRBD1,TGCGGAGGACAGGACCAAGAGACCCAGTACTTC,CGGQDQETQYF
TRBV4-1,many,TRBJ2-7,-,TGCGCCAGCAGCCAAGTGATTAAGAGCGGCAGCTACGAGCAGTACTTC,CASSQVIKSGSYEQYF
TRBV12-3/TRBV12-4,medium-sized,TRBJ1-6,-,TGTGCCAGCAGAAAAAACCCCTATAATTCACCCCTCCACTTT,CASRKNPYNSPLHF
TRBV5-1,many,TRBJ2-5,-,TGCGCCAGCAGCTTGGGTGCGGCCTTCAGAACCCCGGAGACCCAGTACTTC,CASSLGAAFRTPETQYF
TRBV27,many,TRBJ2-1,TRBD2,TGTGCCAGCAGGCCGACTAGCGGGGATTACAATGAGCAGTTCTTC,CASRPTSGDYNEQFF
TRBV19,many,TRBJ2-7,TRBD1,TGTGCCAGTAGTAGAGACAGGGGTAACGAGCAGTACTTC,CASSRDRGNEQYF
TRBV19,many,TRBJ2-3,TRBD2,TGTGCCAGTAGTAGCGGGAGCGGAGTCACAGATACGCAGTATTTT,CASSSGSGVTDTQYF
TRBV3-1,many,TRBJ2-7,-,TGTGCCAGCAGCCAAGATATCGCCAGGACCTACGAGCAGTACTTC,CASSQDIARTYEQYF
TRBV9,few,TRBJ1-1,-,TGTGCCAGCAGCCCCGGTTTGCTGAACACTGAAGCTTTCTTT,CASSPGLLNTEAFF
TRBV30,many,TRBJ2-1,TRBD1,TGTGCCTGGGGGGACAGCCTCAGTGAGCAGTTCTTC,CAWGDSLSEQFF
TRBV7-2,many,TRBJ2-5,-,TGTGCCAGCAGCTTATTCTCTGTGGTACAAGAGACCCAGTACTTC,CASSLFSVVQETQYF
TRBV11-2,many,TRBJ1-1,TRBD1,TGTGCCAGCAGCTCTCCGGGACAGGGGGCGAGGAGGGCTGAAGCTTTCTTT,CASSSPGQGARRAEAFF
TRBV7-9,many,TRBJ1-6,-,TGTGCCAGCAGCCCCCCAAATTCACCCCTCCACTTT,CASSPPNSPLHF
TRBV5-1,many,TRBJ1-4,-,TGCGCCAGCAGCAGCGGAAGGGTCACTAATGAAAAACTGTTTTTT,CASSSGRVTNEKLFF
TRBV20-1,-,TRBJ2-5,TRBD2,TGCAGTGCTAGCGGAGCGGGGGGTCTTCAAGGGACCCAGTACTTC,CSASGAGGLQGTQYF
TRBV7-9,many,TRBJ2-1,TRBD2,TGTGCCAGCAGCTTAGGGCTAGCGGGCCACAATGAGCAGTTCTTC,CASSLGLAGHNEQFF